Shown below are 28 T cell receptor beta chains from a single sample sequenced in a study of Graves' ophthalmopathy and Graves' hyperthyroidism. Amplified TCR beta CDR3 regions were obtained using RNA transcripts as template. The workflow started with a first-round RT-PCR run with HTBI primers and then moved on to a second-round multiplex PCR. TCRdb itself ran the multiplex PCR reads through MiXCR, one entry per CDR3 protein. Of 500,000 to 700,000 distinct CDR3 sequences listed, just under 40% are singletons. What was sequenced was peripheral blood or thyroid tissue (not recorded which). Every receptor here comes from an adult man with Graves' hyperthyroidism.

The chain has TRBV29-1 and TRBJ1-5, with 9 bases matching TRBD1. V lost 3 bases to trimming and J lost 7 bases; unmatched junction nucleotides: 10. The CDR3 sequence is 15 residues long. Germline-derived CDR1 and CDR2 are SQVTM and ANQGSEA. The CDR3 loop reads CSVERGQGSGQPQHF. As DNA, the CDR3 is TGCAGCGTTGAGAGGGGACAGGGATCCGGGCAGCCCCAGCATTTT.

The chain uses TRBV11-2 and TRBJ2-5, with 11 bases identical to TRBD2. V was pared by 6 bases and J by 7 bases, with 1 base of the junction left unmatched. The CDR3 length is 12 residues. Per the germline V gene, CDR1 is SGHAT and CDR2 is FQNNGV. The DNA of the CDR3 is TGTGCCAGCAGTGGGACTAGCGGGACCCAGTACTTC. Encoded protein: CASSGTSGTQYF.

Notes on this clonotype: It may be a read error: a sequence one base away is much more abundant. The rearrangement links TRBV2 to TRBJ2-7; 7 nucleotides match TRBD2. Germline V gives CDR1 SNHLY, CDR2 FYNNEI. The CDR3 sequence is 15 residues long. CDR3 amino acids: CAGRSDREDSYEQYF. The CDR3 bases are TGTGCCGGCAGGTCTGACCGGGAGGACTCCTACGAGCAGTACTTC.

The J gene is TRBJ1-1, the V gene TRBV6-4; D is possibly TRBD1 (6 bases). Trimming left V 6 bases short and J 1 base short, with 12 bases between. CDR3 size: 14 residues. Germline assignment: CDR1 MRHNA and CDR2 SNTAGT. The CDR3 DNA reads as TGTGCCAGCAGAAGGACAGATACGAACACTGAAGCTTTCTTT. It yields the protein CASRRTDTNTEAFF.

This clonotype has a count of ten or more. J is TRBJ2-5 and V is TRBV6-1; TRBD1 aligns across 7 bases. The germline CDR1 and CDR2 sequences are MNHNS and SASEGT. The length of the CDR3 is 16 residues. The V gene end was trimmed by 3 bases and the J gene end by 5 bases; junction bases not matched to a gene: 12. The CDR3 loop reads CASSDLWRGGEETQYF. The CDR3 nucleotides read TGTGCCAGCAGTGATTTGTGGCGAGGGGGCGAGGAGACCCAGTACTTC.

Turning to this clonotype: One end of the junction is discordant with germline, which a read error may explain. CDR3 coding DNA: TGCGCCAGCAGCTCGACAGGGTTTGACTATGGCTACACCTTC. It translates to CASSSTGFDYGYTF. The chain is built from TRBV7-2 and TRBJ1-2, with 7 bases matching TRBD1. The germline gives CDR1 SGHTA, CDR2 FQGNSA. The length of the CDR3 is 14 residues.

In this sample, this clonotype turned up many times. The chain combines TRBV5-1 with TRBJ1-1; D gene uncertain. The CDR3 loop spans 13 amino acids. The V end was cut by 4 bases, the J end by 1 base, with 8 bases between. Germline V gene lookup returns CDR1 SGHRS and CDR2 YFSETQ. The CDR3 region is CASSVDGNTEAFF. In DNA form, the CDR3 reads TGCGCCAGCAGCGTAGACGGGAACACTGAAGCTTTCTTT.

This chain links TRBV7-9 with TRBJ1-2; 7 nucleotides line up with TRBD1. Germline V gene sequence: CDR1 SEHNR, CDR2 FQNEAQ (reference sequence). Trimming at V came to 7 bases and at J to 7 bases, leaving 15 bases not matched to a gene. This CDR3 is 15 amino acids long. CDR3 sequence: CASTHPGAGGSGYTF. CDR3 nucleotide sequence: TGTGCCAGCACCCACCCAGGGGCAGGGGGAAGTGGCTACACCTTC.

In its sample, this clonotype was seen many times. The chain combines TRBV12-3 or TRBV12-4 with TRBJ2-5, with D possibly being TRBD1 or TRBD2 (5 bases each). The CDR3 has 14 residues. The V and J ends lost 2 bases and 1 base respectively, with 8 bases between them. The DNA for the CDR3 is TGTGCCAGCAGTTTAACGGGGCCCCAAGAGACCCAGTACTTC. Residues: CASSLTGPQETQYF.

The chain carries TRBV7-9 and TRBJ2-7; 10 nucleotides align to TRBD1. Unmatched junction bases numbered 13, after V lost 3 bases and J lost 2 bases. Germline V lookup: CDR1 SEHNR, CDR2 FQNEAQ (reference sequence). This CDR3 spans 18 amino acids. The CDR3 region is CASSFPGTGDSSPYEQYF. The CDR3 coding sequence is TGTGCCAGCAGCTTTCCCGGGACAGGGGACTCCTCTCCCTACGAGCAGTACTTC.

The sample holds many counts of this clonotype. The J gene is TRBJ1-5, the V gene TRBV3-1, with D uncertain. CDR1 LGHDT and CDR2 YNNKEL come from the germline V gene (reference sequence). The CDR3 has 15 amino acids. V was trimmed by 1 base and J by 3 bases, leaving 10 bases between them. CDR3 protein: CASSQGPVNNQPQHF. CDR3 sequence (DNA): TGTGCCAGCAGCCAAGGGCCCGTCAACAATCAGCCCCAGCATTTT.

The table lists this clonotype with a few counts. The junction departs from germline at one end; a sequencing error may be responsible. The chain links TRBV11-2 to TRBJ2-7, with 7 bases that match TRBD1. This CDR3 contains 13 residues. Germline CDR1 SGHAT, CDR2 FQNNGV. Here the CDR3 reads CASSIDRAGEQYF. The CDR3 DNA reads as TGTGCCAGCAGCATAGACAGGGCCGGGGAGCAGTACTTC.

The chain has TRBV2 and TRBJ2-2; possibly TRBD2 for D (5 bases). V was pared by 0 bases and J by 6 bases, with 17 bases between. The CDR3 extends over 17 amino acids. Germline lookup yields CDR1 SNHLY and CDR2 FYNNEI. The CDR3 loop is CASSEAEDAPRAGELFF. As DNA, the CDR3 is TGTGCCAGCAGTGAAGCGGAGGACGCCCCGAGGGCCGGGGAGCTGTTTTTT.

This clonotype was observed many times. The chain joins TRBV27 to TRBJ1-2; D perhaps matches TRBD1 (6 bases). V was trimmed by 5 bases and J by 6 bases, leaving 25 bases between them. This CDR3 contains 17 residues. CDR1 is MNHEY and CDR2 is SMNVEV in the germline V gene (reference sequence). CDR3 sequence (DNA): TGTGCCAGCAGTCAACAGGGCGTTCGTGGTATTGGGAATGGCTACACCTTC. Protein sequence: CASSQQGVRGIGNGYTF.

The chain links TRBV10-2 to TRBJ2-3; TRBD2 is a possible D gene (6 bases). The CDR3 extends over 13 amino acids. Germline V gives CDR1 WSHSY, CDR2 SAAADI. The V gene lost 6 bases and the J gene lost 3 bases, with 10 bases spanning the gap. Here the CDR3 reads CASSRRETDTQYF. In DNA, the CDR3 is TGCGCCAGCAGCCGACGGGAGACAGATACGCAGTATTTT.

The J gene is TRBJ2-5, the V gene TRBV24-1, with 11 nucleotides matching TRBD2. V lost 2 bases, J lost 5 bases, and 6 bases stayed unmatched. CDR1 and CDR2 (germline): KGHDR, SFDVKD. This CDR3 comprises 16 residues. The CDR3 region has the DNA TGTGCCACCAGTGATTGGAGACTAGCGGGATGGGAGACCCAGTACTTC. The encoded protein is CATSDWRLAGWETQYF.

To note about this clonotype: Germline and junction disagree at one end, which may indicate a read error. The chain has TRBV5-1 and TRBJ2-7; D might be TRBD2 (6 bases). The CDR3 runs to 13 residues. Germline V gene data show CDR1 as SGHRS and CDR2 as YFSETQ. The CDR3 loop is CASSTGLTYGQYF. CDR3 DNA: TGCGCCAGCAGCACGGGACTGACCTACGGGCAGTACTTC.

The rearrangement uses TRBV10-3 and TRBJ1-2, with 12 bases matching TRBD1. CDR1 is ENHRY and CDR2 is SYGVKD in the germline V gene. J was trimmed by 4 bases and V by 5 bases; bases with no gene match: 2. This CDR3 has 14 amino acids. The CDR3 reads CAISPGQGAYGYTF. CDR3 in DNA: TGTGCCATCAGTCCGGGACAGGGGGCCTATGGCTACACCTTC.

This clonotype was seen at least ten times. The chain couples TRBV20-1 to TRBJ2-7; 8 positions agree with TRBD1. The CDR3 runs to 14 residues. V lost 3 bases and J lost 5; bases outside the gene matches: 9. Germline CDR1 and CDR2: DFQATT and SNEGSKA (reference sequence). The CDR3 loop is CSASRDRTPHEQYF. The CDR3 nucleotides read TGCAGTGCTAGCCGGGACAGGACTCCCCACGAGCAGTACTTC.

For this clonotype: This may be a read error, as it is one base from a much larger clone. J is TRBJ1-1 and V is TRBV12-3 or TRBV12-4; D not resolved. V lost 6 bases to trimming and J lost 2 bases, with 16 bases between them. The CDR3 extends over 15 amino acids. CDR3 region: CASSLAWRSNTEAFF. The CDR3 coding sequence is TGTGCCAGCAGCTTGGCTTGGAGGTCAAACACTGAAGCTTTCTTT.

This clonotype was recorded at least ten times. CDR3 amino acids: CSARDGGGNQPQHF. DNA for the CDR3: TGCAGTGCTAGAGATGGGGGCGGGAATCAGCCCCAGCATTTT. V gene TRBV20-1 combines with J gene TRBJ1-5; perhaps TRBD1 as D (6 bases). The CDR3 has 14 amino acids. Trimming took 0 bases from V and 4 from J, leaving 10 bases between them. Looked up from germline, CDR1 is DFQATT and CDR2 is SNEGSKA (reference sequence).

The chain couples TRBV9 to TRBJ2-1; D is perhaps TRBD1 or TRBD2 (5 bases each). Germline CDR1 reads SGDLS; CDR2 reads YYNGEE. V lost 0 bases and J lost 7, with 8 bases in between. This CDR3 spans 13 amino acids. In DNA, the CDR3 is TGTGCCAGCAGCGTAGTAGAGGGGAATGAGCAGTTCTTC. This encodes CASSVVEGNEQFF.

In this sample, this clonotype turned up many times. V gene TRBV29-1 combines with J gene TRBJ2-7; 8 nucleotides align to TRBD1. The CDR3 has 14 amino acids. Germline V gene lookup returns CDR1 SQVTM and CDR2 ANQGSEA. The V gene end was trimmed by 3 bases and the J gene end by 4 bases; junction bases not matched to a gene: 8. The CDR3 region has the DNA TGCAGCGTTGATTACGGCAGGGGGCGGTACGAGCAGTACTTC. Protein sequence: CSVDYGRGRYEQYF.

This clonotype was found once. V usage is TRBV10-3 and J usage is TRBJ2-7, with 10 bases identical to TRBD2. Germline V gene data show CDR1 as ENHRY and CDR2 as SYGVKD. Trimming removed 4 bases from V and 7 bases from J; junction bases left unmatched: 10. The CDR3 covers 15 residues. CDR3 DNA: TGTGCCATCAGTGTCGGGCTAGCGGGAGCCGAAGAGCAGTACTTC. Translation gives CAISVGLAGAEEQYF.

This clonotype was recorded many times. The chain carries TRBV2 and TRBJ1-5; D uncertain. This CDR3 has 12 amino acids. V lost 5 bases and J lost 1, with 3 bases in between. Germline V lookup: CDR1 SNHLY, CDR2 FYNNEI. The CDR3 here is CASSTSNQPQHF. The CDR3 nucleotides are TGTGCCAGCAGTACGAGCAATCAGCCCCAGCATTTT.

The chain joins TRBV11-2 to TRBJ2-7; tentatively, D is TRBD1 (5 bases). Germline V gives CDR1 SGHAT, CDR2 FQNNGV. This CDR3 has 16 residues. V shed 2 bases and J shed 6 bases, with 20 bases lying between them. The CDR3 DNA reads as TGTGCCAGCAGCTTAAATACAGGCTTGGTAGTTGTCGAGCAGTACTTC. It specifies CASSLNTGLVVVEQYF.

V usage is TRBV6-5 and J usage is TRBJ2-7; 9 bases line up with TRBD2. The CDR3 contains 15 residues. Trimming removed 4 bases from V and 4 bases from J; junction bases left unmatched: 8. Germline CDR1 reads MNHEY; CDR2 reads SVGAGI. The CDR3 spells CASSSGAGGKYEQYF. The CDR3 coding sequence is TGTGCCAGCAGTTCCGGAGCGGGGGGAAAATACGAGCAGTACTTC.

This clonotype was seen a few times. The chain joins TRBV6-4 to TRBJ2-2; possible D gene TRBD1, 6 bases. The germline gives CDR1 MRHNA, CDR2 SNTAGT. Trimming removed 6 bases at V and 4 bases at J, with 12 bases between. The CDR3 has 14 amino acids. In DNA, the CDR3 is TGTGCCAGCAGAAGGGACAACCCCACCGGGGAGCTGTTTTTT. The encoded protein is CASRRDNPTGELFF.